This passage covers 6 T cell receptor beta chains from one sample sequenced in a study of control samples from healthy donors and cancer patients. Data came from immunoSEQ multiplex PCR; TCRdb stores just in-frame clones and leaves some out. The sample shows roughly 55,000 clones, approximately 95% of them seen only once. Sequencing was done on a sample of blood. The receptor set was obtained from a woman under 30 in good health.

V is TRBV29-1 and J is TRBJ1-2; D is unresolved. Germline CDR1 SQVTM, CDR2 ANQGSEA. V lost 1 base, J lost 0 bases, and 9 bases lay in between. The CDR3 is 14 amino acids. CDR3 bases: TGCAGCGTTGAAGGCCGGGGAGCTAACTATGGCTACACCTTC. It yields the protein CSVEGRGANYGYTF.

A remark on this clone: At one end, the junction sequence differs from germline, possibly due to a read error. The genes are TRBV20-1 and TRBJ1-2; perhaps TRBD1 as D (6 bases). The CDR3 is 11 residues long. Germline assignment: CDR1 DFQATT and CDR2 SNEGSKA (reference sequence). The CDR3 DNA follows: TGCAGTGCTAGAGACGGACAGCTGGGCCCATTC. Residues: CSARDGQLGPF.

The genes are TRBV29-1 and TRBJ1-2; D is unresolved. The germline V and J ends were trimmed by 3 bases and 7 bases, with 9 bases remaining between them. This CDR3 has 11 residues. Germline-derived CDR1 and CDR2 are SQVTM and ANQGSEA. CDR3 sequence (DNA): TGCAGCGTTGAGGAGTTTGGTGGCTACACCTTC. It translates to CSVEEFGGYTF.

This chain joins TRBV6-6 and TRBJ1-1; the D is unclear. Germline CDR1 reads MNHNY; CDR2 reads SVGAGI (reference sequence). The CDR3 consists of 13 residues. Trimming removed 2 bases at V and 6 bases at J, with 10 bases between. CDR3 sequence reads: CASSYRLSSEAFF. The DNA for the CDR3 is TGTGCCAGCAGTTACCGACTGTCTTCTGAAGCTTTCTTT.

The V and J genes are TRBV10-3 and TRBJ1-6; 7 bases are a match to TRBD1. This CDR3 is built from 15 residues. V gave up 11 bases and J gave up 4 bases; unmatched junction bases: 11. Looked up from germline, CDR1 is ENHRY and CDR2 is SYGVKD. CDR3 nucleotides: TGTGCCCTGCGACAGGGAGCAGTTTATAATTCACCCCTCCACTTT. Amino acids: CALRQGAVYNSPLHF.

CDR3 protein: CASSRGDANEKLFF. As DNA, the CDR3 is TGTGCCAGCAGTCGGGGTGACGCTAATGAAAAACTGTTTTTT. The chain couples TRBV6-5 to TRBJ1-4; no definite D call. V gave up 5 bases and J gave up 3 bases, with 10 bases separating them. The CDR3 is 14 amino acids. Germline V gives CDR1 MNHEY, CDR2 SVGAGI.